These 20 T cell receptor beta chains originate from one sample sequenced in a study of T cell repertoires in cytomegalovirus infection. TCRdb reprocessed the reads with MiXCR, giving one entry per CDR3 protein. Among 7,700 or so distinct CDR3 sequences listed, 45% to 50% were seen once. No antigen has been assigned to these receptors. Sequencing was carried out using PBMCs, sequenced either directly or after in vitro stimulation (not recorded which). Source of these receptors: a human donor in good health (CMV status not recorded). Some clones in this sample may be carry-over from other donors' samples.

This clonotype was detected only a few times. The rearrangement links TRBV2 to TRBJ1-1; TRBD1 matches 7 bases. Germline assignment: CDR1 SNHLY and CDR2 FYNNEI. V trimming: 8 bases; J trimming: 2 bases; junction bases outside the gene matches: 8. The CDR3 runs 14 residues. As DNA, the CDR3 is TGTGCCAGCCCGTCGGACAGGCTTAACACTGAAGCTTTCTTT. Translating it yields CASPSDRLNTEAFF.

The V and J genes are TRBV2 and TRBJ2-7; D remains ambiguous. Trimming cost V 8 bases and J 3 bases, with 5 bases left between them. The V gene's germline CDR1 is SNHLY and CDR2 FYNNEI. This CDR3 has 10 residues. In nucleotides, the CDR3 is TGTGCCAGCGCTCACTACGAGCAGTACTTC. It specifies CASAHYEQYF.

CDR3 amino acids: CASSRGEGEGGNTIYF. Written as DNA, the CDR3 is TGTGCCAGCAGCCGCGGGGAAGGAGAAGGTGGAAACACCATATATTTT. The V gene is TRBV4-2, the J gene TRBJ1-3; no clear D gene. Trimming took 4 bases from V and 3 from J, leaving 16 bases between them. Germline-derived CDR1 and CDR2 are LGHNA and YNFKEQ. The CDR3 contains 16 residues.

This clonotype occurred a few times. V gene TRBV7-2 combines with J gene TRBJ2-6; D gene unclear. V was clipped by 0 bases and J by 0 bases, with 6 bases between them. The CDR3 is 16 residues long. The germline CDR1 and CDR2 sequences are SGHTA and FQGNSA. For the CDR3, the DNA is TGTGCCAGCAGCTTAGCAGGGCGCTCTGGGGCCAACGTCCTGACTTTC. Amino acid sequence: CASSLAGRSGANVLTF.

The table lists this clonotype with many counts. V usage is TRBV3-1 and J usage is TRBJ1-1; D not certain. The germline V gene encodes CDR1 LGHDT and CDR2 YNNKEL (reference sequence). V was shortened by 4 bases and J by 0 bases, with 12 bases between the two germline ends. The length of the CDR3 is 15 residues. The CDR3 reads CASSPPGILNTEAFF. Written as DNA, the CDR3 is TGTGCCAGCAGCCCCCCCGGGATATTGAACACTGAAGCTTTCTTT.

This clonotype was seen more than once but under ten times. The chain is built from TRBV7-2 and TRBJ1-1; 7 bases map to TRBD1. CDR1 is SGHTA, CDR2 FQGNSA, per germline. The CDR3 spans 13 residues. The J segment lost 4 bases and the V segment lost 5 bases, leaving 4 bases of the junction unmatched. The CDR3 spells CASSRGRVTEAFF. The CDR3 DNA sequence: TGTGCCAGCAGCAGGGGGCGGGTCACTGAAGCTTTCTTT. Complete variable domain (other parts from reference TRBV7-2 and TRBJ1-1): GAGVSQSPSNKVTEKGKDVELRCDPISGHTALYWYRQSLGQGLEFLIYFQGNSAPDKSGLPSDRFSAERTGGSVSTLTIQRTQQEDSAVYLCASSRGRVTEAFFGQGTRLTVV.

V is TRBV12-3 or TRBV12-4 and J is TRBJ2-1; 9 positions agree with TRBD1. CDR3 length: 15 residues. Trimming removed 4 bases from V and 7 bases from J; junction bases left unmatched: 8. The CDR3 spells CASSSGTGNWNEQFF. CDR3 nucleotide sequence: TGTGCCAGCAGTTCCGGGACAGGGAATTGGAATGAGCAGTTCTTC.

The chain employs TRBV19 and TRBJ2-7; D remains unclear. Germline values: CDR1 LNHDA, CDR2 SQIVND (reference sequence). Trimming took 4 bases from V and 2 from J, leaving 15 bases between them. The CDR3 covers 15 residues. Written as DNA, the CDR3 is TGTGCCAGTAGTAAGGGCGGAACCCTTACCTACGAGCAGTACTTC. This translates into CASSKGGTLTYEQYF.

The chain is built from TRBV11-3 and TRBJ2-1, with 13 nucleotides matching TRBD2. The V and J ends lost 4 bases and 6 bases, in that order; junction bases with no gene match: 3. There are 15 residues in the CDR3. The germline V gene has CDR1 SGHNT and CDR2 YENEEA. The CDR3 coding sequence is TGTGCCAGCAGCTCCACTAGCGGGAGGGCCAATGAGCAGTTCTTC. Protein: CASSSTSGRANEQFF.

CDR3 sequence: CASSYGLAADTQYF. The CDR3 DNA follows: TGCGCCAGCAGCTATGGACTAGCGGCAGATACGCAGTATTTT. The V gene is TRBV5-1, the J gene TRBJ2-3, with 10 bases lining up with TRBD2. V shed 3 bases, J shed 4 bases, and the junction held 2 bases outside the gene matches. This CDR3 has 14 residues. Germline V gene data show CDR1 as SGHRS and CDR2 as YFSETQ.

The chain links TRBV20-1 to TRBJ2-1, with D possibly TRBD2 on 6 matching bases. The germline gives CDR1 DFQATT, CDR2 SNEGSKA (reference sequence). Trimming pared 5 bases from V and 5 bases from J, leaving 19 bases between. The CDR3 is made up of 15 amino acids. In nucleotides, the CDR3 is TGCAGTGCTCAGATAGACTGGGGCGGGGACAATGAGCAGTTCTTC. Its protein product is CSAQIDWGGDNEQFF.

This clonotype was counted only a few times. This sequence joins TRBV12-3 or TRBV12-4 and TRBJ2-7, with 12 bases matching TRBD1. The CDR3 spans 12 residues. The trim removed 8 bases at V and 7 bases at J, leaving 3 bases unmatched. CDR3 amino acids: CASGTGGQEQYF. The CDR3 bases are TGTGCCAGCGGGACAGGGGGCCAAGAGCAGTACTTC.

This clonotype turned up a few times. V usage is TRBV19 and J usage is TRBJ1-6, with a weak D call TRBD1 (5 bases). V was cut by 7 bases and J by 0 bases, with 19 bases left in between. Germline lookup yields CDR1 LNHDA and CDR2 SQIVND (reference sequence). This CDR3 comprises 18 residues. The CDR3 protein is CASKPSRDGSSYNSPLHF. In nucleotides, the CDR3 is TGTGCCAGTAAGCCTTCACGGGACGGTAGCTCCTATAATTCACCCCTCCACTTT.

In regard to this clonotype: Given the absence of the conserved phenylalanine or tryptophan at the CDR3 end, a read error is likely. The rearrangement uses TRBV7-2 and TRBJ2-1; the match to TRBD2 covers 7 bases. J was trimmed by 6 bases and V by 0 bases; bases with no gene match: 8. The V gene's germline CDR1 is SGHTA and CDR2 FQGNSA. This CDR3 comprises 16 residues. This CDR3 reads CASSLALVAGSNEQFL. The DNA for the CDR3 is TGTGCCAGCAGCTTAGCGTTAGTAGCGGGCTCCAATGAGCAGTTCTTA.

This sequence joins TRBV10-3 and TRBJ2-1, with D unresolved. V was cut by 2 bases and J by 5 bases, with 4 bases left in between. Germline CDR1 and CDR2: ENHRY and SYGVKD. This CDR3 spans 12 amino acids. CDR3 loop: CAISEGNNEQFF. DNA of the CDR3: TGTGCCATCAGTGAGGGGAACAATGAGCAGTTCTTC.

This clonotype was recorded once. Mismatch with germline at one junction end may stem from a read error. The chain uses TRBV4-1 and TRBJ2-1; possibly TRBD2 for D (6 bases). CDR3 length equals 17 residues. Germline loops: CDR1 MGHRA, CDR2 YSYEKL. The chain's CDR3 is CASVGWAGRDSYNEQLF. In DNA form, the CDR3 reads TGCGCCAGCGTTGGATGGGCCGGGAGAGACTCCTACAATGAGCAGTTATTC.

The chain combines TRBV19 with TRBJ2-7, with D tentatively TRBD1 (5 bases). The germline CDR1 and CDR2 sequences are LNHDA and SQIVND (reference sequence). The germline V and J ends were trimmed by 6 bases and 2 bases, with 8 bases remaining between them. The CDR3 has 12 amino acids. CDR3 residues: CASRDKAYEQYF. The CDR3 DNA follows: TGTGCCAGTAGGGACAAAGCCTACGAGCAGTACTTC.

This clonotype was detected ten times or more. The V gene is TRBV11-2, the J gene TRBJ1-1; D is uncertain. The V gene's germline CDR1 is SGHAT and CDR2 FQNNGV. V lost 3 bases to trimming and J lost 1 base, with 15 bases between them. The CDR3 is made up of 16 amino acids. The DNA for the CDR3 is TGTGCCAGCAGCTTCGATCCCGGGATGGGGAACACTGAAGCTTTCTTT. It is translated as CASSFDPGMGNTEAFF.

The chain combines TRBV24-1 with TRBJ2-3; possibly TRBD1 or TRBD2 for D (6 bases each). Germline assignment: CDR1 KGHDR and CDR2 SFDVKD. This CDR3 contains 22 residues. The germline V and J ends were trimmed by 4 bases and 2 bases, with 33 bases remaining between them. CDR3 sequence (DNA): TGTGCCACCAGTGACACCACAAGGAGGGGGTCGGTCCCCAGTCCTCCCACAGATACGCAGTATTTT. Translated, it gives CATSDTTRRGSVPSPPTDTQYF.

This clonotype showed up just once. The conserved closing phenylalanine or tryptophan is absent in this CDR3, likely reflecting a read error. The DNA is left out, because the CDR3 cannot be placed on it with certainty; the CDR3 is given as TCRdb lists it. The chain employs TRBV27 and TRBJ2-3; TRBD1 reflects the table's D call only, with no check against the DNA. Germline V CDR1 and CDR2: MNHEY, SMNVEV (reference sequence). The CDR3 is made up of 13 amino acids, end residues included. CDR3 sequence reads: CASSSGPGETTYC.